The clone carrying this T cell receptor (beta chain) appeared many times. Given a much more abundant clone one base away, this may be a read error. As to time point: technical triplicate 2. This record comes from a study of neurological immune-mediated disorders. TCRdb fed the 5' RACE reads into MiXCR, producing one record per CDR3 protein. The sample consists of 31,000 or so distinct CDR3 sequences, roughly 14% of them appearing once. The CDR3 has 15 amino acids. The sample taken for sequencing was CD4+ T cells from blood. The TCR was taken from a female donor with HTLV-1-associated myelopathy (HAM/TSP). The chain combines TRBV12-3 or TRBV12-4 with TRBJ2-5; the D call may be TRBD1 or TRBD2 (5 bases each). DNA of the CDR3: TGTGCCAGCACTTTAGCCGGGACGATCCAAGAGACCCAGTACTTC. Amino acids: CASTLAGTIQETQYF.